This T cell receptor (beta chain) was identified in a study of OX40 agonist ivuxolimab in advanced cancers. Measured with immunoSEQ multiplex PCR; TCRdb has only the in-frame clones, and not every one. The sample records roughly 33,000 clones, about four fifths being singletons. Per germline, CDR1 KGHSH and CDR2 LQKENI. V lost 2 bases and J lost 3, with 8 bases in between. The CDR3 consists of 13 residues. This sequence joins TRBV18 and TRBJ2-7, with D uncertain. The receptor's source is an adult with an advanced solid tumor such as melanoma, head and neck, liver or kidney cancer. The starting material was CD4+ or CD8+ T cells sorted from blood, obtained in a trial of the OX40 agonist ivuxolimab. CDR3 sequence (DNA): TGTGCCAGCTCACCAGACAAAAACTACGAGCAGTACTTC. Protein product: CASSPDKNYEQYF. The entire variable domain, with the rest obtained from reference TRBV18 and TRBJ2-7, is as follows: NAGVMQNPRHLVRRRGQEARLRCSPMKGHSHVYWYRQLPEEGLKFMVYLQKENIIDESGMPKERFSAEFPKEGPSILRIQQVVRGDSAAYFCASSPDKNYEQYFGPGTRLTVT.